The rows below give T cell receptor beta chains drawn from one sample of a study of cytomegalovirus exposure and HLA in healthy donors. This table comes from immunoSEQ multiplex PCR, and its TCRdb copy is limited to in-frame clones, with some not included. The table lists roughly 200,000 clones, 85% of them singletons, with about 2.3% in the top ten. Sequencing was carried out using PBMCs. The receptors were gathered from a woman aged 45 to 65 in good health and CMV-seronegative. Each CDR3 is given with its conserved first and last residue. The D gene is left open where the match is weak. Clone size is stated in some rows and not others, as once, few, many or a class when expanded.

V	size	J	D	DNA	CDR3
TRBV6-1	-	TRBJ1-5	-	TGTGCCAGCAGTGAATCGGAGGGGTACAATCAGCCCCAGCATTTT	CASSESEGYNQPQHF
TRBV6-1	-	TRBJ2-3	TRBD2	TGTGCCAGCAGCGGTCTAGCGGGAGGTTCAGATACGCAGTATTTT	CASSGLAGGSDTQYF
TRBV28	-	TRBJ1-5	-	TGTGCCAGCAGTCAGTATCAGCCCCAGCATTTT	CASSQYQPQHF
TRBV28	-	TRBJ2-1	TRBD2	TGTGCCAGCCGGACTAGCGGGAGTGGAAATGAGCAGTTCTTC	CASRTSGSGNEQFF
TRBV7-8	-	TRBJ1-3	TRBD1	TGTGCCAGCAGCGCAGGACAGGGGACGGGAAACACCATATATTTT	CASSAGQGTGNTIYF
TRBV6-5	-	TRBJ1-5	-	TGTGCCAGCAGTTCACAGAATCAGCCCCAGCATTTT	CASSSQNQPQHF
TRBV7-9	-	TRBJ2-1	TRBD2	TGTGCCAGCAGGGACCTAGCGGGAGTACTGGGTGAGCAGTTCTTC	CASRDLAGVLGEQFF
TRBV7-9	-	TRBJ2-1	-	TGTGCCAGCACGCTCGCGGCCTACAATGAGCAGTTCTTC	CASTLAAYNEQFF
TRBV10-1	-	TRBJ2-7	TRBD2	TGCGCCAGCAGTGAGTCGGGACTAGCCGGTGGAGGGCAGTACTTC	CASSESGLAGGGQYF
TRBV7-3	-	TRBJ2-1	TRBD2	TGTGCCAGCAGCCCCCTGACTCGGCTAGCGGGAGGTCAGGGCAATGAGCAGTTCTTC	CASSPLTRLAGGQGNEQFF
TRBV7-9	-	TRBJ2-1	-	TGTGCCAGCAGCTCCCCTCCGGCCCAGGAGGTAGAAGAGCAGTTCTTC	CASSSPPAQEVEEQFF
TRBV28	-	TRBJ2-7	-	TGTGCCAGCAGTTTCATCTACGAGCAGTACTTC	CASSFIYEQYF
TRBV6-5	-	TRBJ1-2	-	TGTGCCAGCAGTTACGCTACAGGAGTCTATGGCTACACCTTC	CASSYATGVYGYTF
TRBV7-2	-	TRBJ1-2	-	TGTGCCAGCAGCTTAGGACAGATTTATGGCTACACCTTC	CASSLGQIYGYTF
TRBV19	-	TRBJ2-4	-	TGTGCCAGTAGTACGGACGGCCGGAGGAACATTCAGTACTTC	CASSTDGRRNIQYF
TRBV6-1	-	TRBJ2-7	TRBD1	TGTGCCAGCAAGTTGACAGGGTCAATTTACGAGCAGTACTTC	CASKLTGSIYEQYF
TRBV5-1	once	TRBJ2-1	-	TGCGCCAGCAGCTTCCTGAGCTCCTACAATGAGCAGTTCTTC	CASSFLSSYNEQFF
TRBV28	few	TRBJ2-7	TRBD1	TGTGCCAGCAATGGAGGGACAGGGCTCGAGCAGTACTTC	CASNGGTGLEQYF
TRBV23-1	-	TRBJ1-6	-	TGCGCCATCTTACAGGGCTATAATTCACCCCTCCACTTT	CAILQGYNSPLHF
TRBV27	-	TRBJ1-4	TRBD1	TGTGCCAGCGGACACAGGGGGGTGGAGGAAAAACTGTTTTTT	CASGHRGVEEKLFF
TRBV30	-	TRBJ2-1	TRBD2	TGTGCCTGGAGTATCCTGACTAGCGGGAGTGTAGGATCCTTCTTC	CAWSILTSGSVGSFF
TRBV5-1	-	TRBJ2-5	TRBD2	TGCGCCAGCAGCTATGGACTAGCGGGAGAGACCCAGTACTTC	CASSYGLAGETQYF
TRBV5-1	once	TRBJ2-2	TRBD1	TGCGCCAGCAGCCTGGGACAGGGCACCGGGGAGCTGTTTTTT	CASSLGQGTGELFF